The 24 T cell receptor beta chains presented below share a single source sample, sequenced in a study of blood T cell repertoires in COVID-19. Sequenced by immunoSEQ multiplex PCR; TCRdb stores in-frame clones only, minus some. The repertoire consists of tens of thousands of clones, with approximately 70% occurring once and the leading ten covering around 9.4%. What was sequenced was peripheral blood. These receptors originate from a woman aged 70 to 79 with acute or convalescent COVID-19.

This clone appeared a single time. J is TRBJ1-4 and V is TRBV6-5, with D unclear. The CDR3 sequence is 12 residues long. Germline CDR1 and CDR2: MNHEY and SVGAGI. V dropped 6 bases and J dropped 5 bases, with 7 bases sitting between them. The CDR3 here is CASRGGNEKLFF. In nucleotides, the CDR3 is TGTGCCAGCAGGGGCGGGAATGAAAAACTGTTTTTT.

V is TRBV7-2 and J is TRBJ2-7; no reliable D call. V shed 2 bases and J shed 0 bases, with 11 bases lying between them. The CDR3 totals 15 residues. Germline CDR1 and CDR2: SGHTA and FQGNSA. This CDR3 is CASSLYTHSSYEQYF. The CDR3 bases are TGTGCCAGCAGCTTATACACCCACAGCTCCTACGAGCAGTACTTC.

The rearrangement joins TRBV2 to TRBJ2-1; D gene ambiguous. From germline, CDR1 is SNHLY and CDR2 FYNNEI. The CDR3 runs to 11 residues. Deletions cut 6 bases from V and 7 bases from J, with 7 bases between. The CDR3 here is CASSLTNEQFF. The CDR3 nucleotides read TGTGCCAGCAGCCTGACTAATGAGCAGTTCTTC.

This clone was counted only a few times. The genes are TRBV11-3 and TRBJ2-7, with TRBD2 as a possible D gene (6 bases). Germline V gives CDR1 SGHNT, CDR2 YENEEA. The CDR3 is 13 amino acids. Trimming left V 5 bases short and J 0 bases short, with 8 bases between. The CDR3 coding sequence is TGTGCCAGCAGCCGGGAGTTCTCCTACGAGCAGTACTTC. Protein: CASSREFSYEQYF.

The chain joins TRBV9 to TRBJ1-1; the D is unclear. Trimming shortened V by 0 bases and J by 0 bases, and 9 bases separated the two germline ends. CDR3 size: 15 residues. In germline, CDR1 is SGDLS, CDR2 YYNGEE. The CDR3 sequence: CASSVGQSMNTEAFF. DNA for the CDR3: TGTGCCAGCAGCGTAGGGCAGTCGATGAACACTGAAGCTTTCTTT.

The rearrangement joins TRBV5-4 to TRBJ1-6; D gene unclear. The CDR3 contains 12 residues. The V gene's germline CDR1 is SGHNT and CDR2 YYREEE (reference sequence). The V gene lost 3 bases and the J gene lost 6 bases, with 4 bases spanning the gap. CDR3 residues: CASSSLNSPLHF. CDR3 nucleotides: TGTGCCAGCAGCTCCCTTAATTCACCCCTCCACTTT.

This clone occurred a few times. V usage is TRBV24-1 and J usage is TRBJ2-3; D gene ambiguous. V was cut by 2 bases and J by 0 bases, with 8 bases left in between. Per the germline V gene, CDR1 is KGHDR and CDR2 is SFDVKD. The length of the CDR3 is 15 residues. Here the CDR3 reads CATSDWRSSTDTQYF. Written as DNA, the CDR3 is TGTGCCACCAGTGATTGGAGATCTAGCACAGATACGCAGTATTTT.

DNA of the CDR3: TGTGCCAGCTCACCACGGAGGGGAGGCGGCACAGATACGCAGTATTTT. Translating gives CASSPRRGGGTDTQYF. The chain uses TRBV18 and TRBJ2-3, with TRBD2 as a possible D gene (6 bases). Trimming removed 1 base from V and 1 base from J, with 12 bases in between. This CDR3 is 16 amino acids long. Germline V CDR1 and CDR2: KGHSH, LQKENI.

This clone was detected ten times or more. The rearrangement links TRBV6-5 to TRBJ1-2; D is unresolved. The CDR3 totals 13 residues. V lost 3 bases to trimming and J lost 4 bases, with 9 bases between them. Germline V gives CDR1 MNHEY, CDR2 SVGAGI. The CDR3 bases are TGTGCCAGCAGTTATGCCGAGGGCTATGGCTACACCTTC. Its protein product is CASSYAEGYGYTF.

Here the CDR3 reads CASSLTSGGINEQFF. In DNA form, the CDR3 reads TGCGCCAGCAGCCTGACTAGCGGGGGTATCAATGAGCAGTTCTTC. The chain couples TRBV4-1 to TRBJ2-1; TRBD2 agrees at 12 bases. V shed 4 bases and J 6 bases; nucleotides not matched to a gene: 4. The CDR3 totals 15 residues. Germline CDR1 and CDR2: MGHRA and YSYEKL.

The chain links TRBV6-5 to TRBJ1-1; 11 bases match TRBD1. The CDR3 has 15 amino acids. Germline assignment: CDR1 MNHEY and CDR2 SVGAGI. V shed 8 bases and J 5 bases; nucleotides not matched to a gene: 10. As DNA, the CDR3 is TGTGCCAGCTTTCCGGGACAGGGGGGGGGTACTGAAGCTTTCTTT. Its translation is CASFPGQGGGTEAFF.

The chain has TRBV6-5 and TRBJ1-4, with TRBD1 identical over 11 bases. Looked up from germline, CDR1 is MNHEY and CDR2 is SVGAGI. This CDR3 spans 15 amino acids. With 1 base clipped from V and 8 bases from J, the junction kept 3 bases outside the gene matches. The CDR3 spells CASSYWDRGVEKLFF. The CDR3 DNA is TGTGCCAGCAGTTACTGGGACAGGGGGGTCGAAAAACTGTTTTTT.

This clone occurred a few times. The chain links TRBV28 to TRBJ1-2, with 7 positions matching TRBD1. This CDR3 region has 12 residues. Germline CDR1 reads MDHEN; CDR2 reads SYDVKM. V shed 7 bases and J 9 bases; nucleotides not matched to a gene: 8. CDR3 bases: TGTGCCAGCAACTCTGACAGGGACAGCTACACCTTC. Its protein is CASNSDRDSYTF.

The chain uses TRBV3-1 (or the pseudogene TRBV3-2) and TRBJ1-6, with D perhaps matching TRBD1 (6 bases). The V and J ends lost 8 bases and 7 bases respectively, with 9 bases between them. Looked up from germline, CDR1 is LGHDT and CDR2 is YNNKEL (reference sequence). CDR3 length: 12 residues. In DNA form, the CDR3 reads TGTGCCAGCTCTACAGGGAATTCACCCCTCCACTTT. It encodes CASSTGNSPLHF.

V usage is TRBV2 and J usage is TRBJ2-7; 7 bases line up with TRBD1. Per the germline V gene, CDR1 is SNHLY and CDR2 is FYNNEI. J lost 2 bases, V lost 6 bases, and 4 bases had no gene match. This CDR3 contains 13 residues. In DNA, the CDR3 is TGTGCCAGCAGCGGGGACAGCCCCTACGAGCAGTACTTC. Its protein is CASSGDSPYEQYF.

In this sample, this clone turned up many times. The V gene is TRBV5-1, the J gene TRBJ2-3, with D perhaps matching TRBD2 (6 bases). V was cut by 0 bases and J by 5 bases, with 13 bases left in between. Germline V CDR1 and CDR2: SGHRS, YFSETQ. There are 15 residues in the CDR3. The CDR3, as DNA: TGCGCCAGCAGCTTGGTTGCGGGGCCCCGAGATACGCAGTATTTT. Its translation is CASSLVAGPRDTQYF. Based on the CDR3 plus reference TRBV5-1 and TRBJ2-3, the full variable domain is KAGVTQTPRYLIKTRGQQVTLSCSPISGHRSVSWYQQTPGQGLQFLFEYFSETQRNKGNFPGRFSGRQFSNSRSEMNVSTLELGDSALYLCASSLVAGPRDTQYFGPGTRLTVL.

This clone showed up just a few times. This chain joins TRBV10-3 and TRBJ2-7, with 8 positions matching TRBD1. Germline assignment: CDR1 ENHRY and CDR2 SYGVKD. Trimming cost V 10 bases and J 3 bases; bases outside gene matches: 14. The CDR3 length is 15 residues. Here the CDR3 DNA reads TGTGCCACCGCACCGACAGGGGAAAAAAGCTACGAGCAGTACTTC. It codes for CATAPTGEKSYEQYF.

This chain uses TRBV6-5 with TRBJ2-1; D gene unclear. Germline CDR1 reads MNHEY; CDR2 reads SVGAGI. The CDR3 extends over 14 amino acids. V was clipped by 6 bases and J by 4 bases, with 13 bases between them. The CDR3 spells CASSYGRVYNEQFF. The CDR3 DNA reads TGTGCCAGCAGCTACGGGCGCGTTTACAATGAGCAGTTCTTC.

The chain combines TRBV10-2 with TRBJ2-5; D uncertain. The V end lost 3 bases, the J end lost 4 bases, and 6 bases lay between the germline ends. The CDR3 is 12 amino acids. CDR1 is WSHSY and CDR2 is SAAADI in the germline V gene. CDR3 in amino acids: CASSEERETQYF. Written as DNA, the CDR3 is TGCGCCAGCAGTGAAGAGAGAGAGACCCAGTACTTC.

The chain recombines TRBV5-5 with TRBJ1-2; 9 nucleotides line up with TRBD1. The germline V gene has CDR1 SGHKS and CDR2 YYEKEE (reference sequence). With 2 bases clipped from V and 8 bases from J, the junction kept 4 bases outside the gene matches. The CDR3 covers 13 residues. The CDR3 loop is CASSFRTGVGYTF. For the CDR3, the DNA is TGTGCCAGCAGCTTCCGGACAGGGGTGGGCTACACCTTC.

The chain has TRBV7-2 and TRBJ1-1, with 10 positions matching TRBD1. In germline, CDR1 is SGHTA, CDR2 FQGNSA. This CDR3 contains 15 residues. V lost 6 bases to trimming and J lost 3 bases; unmatched junction nucleotides: 7. CDR3 DNA sequence: TGTGCCAGCAGTCCTACCGGGACAGGGGACACTGAAGCTTTCTTT. It specifies CASSPTGTGDTEAFF.

The rearrangement links TRBV20-1 to TRBJ1-5; D is uncertain. V lost 3 bases and J lost 2, with 14 bases in between. Germline CDR1 DFQATT, CDR2 SNEGSKA (reference sequence). CDR3 size: 15 residues. CDR3 residues: CSASTAVTGNQPQHF. The CDR3 nucleotides read TGCAGTGCTAGTACGGCGGTCACGGGCAATCAGCCCCAGCATTTT.

The J gene is TRBJ2-1, the V gene TRBV9; 11 positions match TRBD2. With V trimmed by 3 bases and J by 6 bases, 5 bases remained unmatched. The CDR3 has 15 residues. CDR1 is SGDLS and CDR2 is YYNGEE in the germline V gene. CDR3 loop: CASSATSGSRNEQFF. The CDR3 nucleotides read TGTGCCAGCAGCGCCACTAGCGGGAGTCGCAATGAGCAGTTCTTC.

V and J are TRBV6-5 and TRBJ2-3, with TRBD1 identical over 11 bases. The CDR3 runs to 14 residues. The trim removed 6 bases at V and 5 bases at J, leaving 4 bases unmatched. Germline V gene lookup returns CDR1 MNHEY and CDR2 SVGAGI. CDR3 protein: CASRDRGQVDTQYF. The CDR3 nucleotides read TGTGCCAGCAGGGACAGGGGGCAGGTAGATACGCAGTATTTT.